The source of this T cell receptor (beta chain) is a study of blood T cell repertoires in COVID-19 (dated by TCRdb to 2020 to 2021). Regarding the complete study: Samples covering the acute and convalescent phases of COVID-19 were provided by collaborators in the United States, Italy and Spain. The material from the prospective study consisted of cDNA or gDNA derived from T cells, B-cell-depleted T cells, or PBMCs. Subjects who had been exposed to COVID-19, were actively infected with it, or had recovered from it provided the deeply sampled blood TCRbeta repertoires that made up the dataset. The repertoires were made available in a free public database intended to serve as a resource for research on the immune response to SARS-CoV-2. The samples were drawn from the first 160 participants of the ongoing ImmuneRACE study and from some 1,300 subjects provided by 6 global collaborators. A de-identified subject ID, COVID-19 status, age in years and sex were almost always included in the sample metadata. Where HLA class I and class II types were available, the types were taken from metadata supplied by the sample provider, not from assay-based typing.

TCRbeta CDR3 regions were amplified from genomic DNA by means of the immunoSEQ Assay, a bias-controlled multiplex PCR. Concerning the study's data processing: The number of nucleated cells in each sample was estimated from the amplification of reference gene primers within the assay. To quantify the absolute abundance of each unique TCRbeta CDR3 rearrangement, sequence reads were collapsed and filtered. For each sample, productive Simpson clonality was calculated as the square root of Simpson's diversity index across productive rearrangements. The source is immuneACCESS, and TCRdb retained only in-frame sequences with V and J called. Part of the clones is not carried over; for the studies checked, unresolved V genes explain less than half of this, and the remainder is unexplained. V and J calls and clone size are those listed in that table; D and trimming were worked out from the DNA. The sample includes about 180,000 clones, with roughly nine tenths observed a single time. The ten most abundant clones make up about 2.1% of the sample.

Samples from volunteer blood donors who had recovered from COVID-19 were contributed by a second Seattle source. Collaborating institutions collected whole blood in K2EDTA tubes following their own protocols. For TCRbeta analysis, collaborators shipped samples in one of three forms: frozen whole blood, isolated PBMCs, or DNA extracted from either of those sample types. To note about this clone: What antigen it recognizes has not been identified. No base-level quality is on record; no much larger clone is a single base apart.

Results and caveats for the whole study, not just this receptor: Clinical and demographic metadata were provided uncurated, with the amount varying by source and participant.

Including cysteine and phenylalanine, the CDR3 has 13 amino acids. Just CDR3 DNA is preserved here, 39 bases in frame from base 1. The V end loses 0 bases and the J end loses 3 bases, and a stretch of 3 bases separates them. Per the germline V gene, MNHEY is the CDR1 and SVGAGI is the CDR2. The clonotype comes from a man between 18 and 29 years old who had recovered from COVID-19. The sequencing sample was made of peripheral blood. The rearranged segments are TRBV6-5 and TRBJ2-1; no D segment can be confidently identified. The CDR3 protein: CASSYSNYNEQFF. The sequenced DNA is TGTGCCAGCAGTTACTCTAACTACAATGAGCAGTTCTTC.